Each of the 14 T cell receptor beta chains below was sequenced from the same sample in a study of cytomegalovirus exposure and HLA in healthy donors. Some clones are missing from TCRdb's copy, which holds only in-frame ones; the method was immunoSEQ multiplex PCR. The sample lists about 73,000 clones, approximately 90% occurring once. Specimen: PBMCs. The receptor source for this set is a woman aged 18 to 35 in good health and CMV-seropositive.

V gene TRBV10-2 combines with J gene TRBJ1-1; weak D call: TRBD1 (5 bases). This CDR3 has 14 amino acids. The germline V and J ends were trimmed by 0 bases and 4 bases, with 9 bases remaining between them. The germline CDR1 and CDR2 sequences are WSHSY and SAAADI. The CDR3 nucleotides are TGCGCCAGCAGTGAGTCTGGAGGGGTCACTGAAGCTTTCTTT. It is translated as CASSESGGVTEAFF.

This clone was recorded only once. V and J are TRBV5-5 and TRBJ2-2; no firm D call. The CDR3 is made up of 17 amino acids. Germline CDR1 SGHKS, CDR2 YYEKEE (reference sequence). V gave up 0 bases and J gave up 3 bases, with 15 bases separating them. CDR3 sequence (DNA): TGTGCCAGCAGCTTGGTAGCCGCCCAAGCGTACACCGGGGAGCTGTTTTTT. Its translation is CASSLVAAQAYTGELFF.

The V call is TRBV7-3, the J call TRBJ2-7; 14 nucleotides match TRBD2. The junction had 7 bases not matched to a gene; V was cut back by 5 bases and J by 1 base. CDR3 size: 17 residues. Germline V gene sequence: CDR1 SGHTA, CDR2 FQGTGA. The chain's CDR3 is CASSPGLAGVSSYEQYF. CDR3 DNA: TGTGCCAGCAGCCCGGGACTAGCGGGGGTTAGTTCCTACGAGCAGTACTTC.

In its sample, this clone was seen once. The chain employs TRBV7-2 and TRBJ2-3; 7 nucleotides line up with TRBD1. The CDR3 has 12 residues. Trimming at V came to 5 bases and at J to 4 bases, leaving 0 bases not matched to a gene. The germline V gene has CDR1 SGHTA and CDR2 FQGNSA. In nucleotides, the CDR3 is TGTGCCAGCAGCGACAGGGCAGATACGCAGTATTTT. As protein: CASSDRADTQYF.

This chain links TRBV29-1 with TRBJ2-1; perhaps TRBD2 as D (5 bases). V gave up 4 bases and J gave up 6 bases, with 13 bases separating them. CDR1 is SQVTM and CDR2 is ANQGSEA in the germline V gene. CDR3 length: 13 amino acids. The CDR3 spells CSVAREVSNEQFF. CDR3 sequence (DNA): TGCAGCGTTGCGAGGGAAGTGAGCAATGAGCAGTTCTTC.

V gene TRBV6-5 combines with J gene TRBJ2-3, with TRBD2 matching 11 bases. Germline V CDR1 and CDR2: MNHEY, SVGAGI. CDR3 length: 15 amino acids. The V gene end was trimmed by 3 bases and the J gene end by 4 bases; junction bases not matched to a gene: 3. The CDR3 sequence is CASSYSGGASDTQYF. In DNA, the CDR3 is TGTGCCAGCAGTTATAGCGGGGGGGCCTCAGATACGCAGTATTTT.

The chain recombines TRBV4-3 with TRBJ2-1; no clear D gene. Trimming left V 0 bases short and J 1 base short, with 13 bases between. The germline V gene encodes CDR1 LGHNA and CDR2 YSLEER. The length of the CDR3 is 17 residues. The CDR3 region has the DNA TGCGCCAGCAGCCAAGATAGGTGGCAGGTGTCCTACAATGAGCAGTTCTTC. Translated, it gives CASSQDRWQVSYNEQFF.

This rearrangement joins TRBV6-5 to TRBJ1-5; D gene ambiguous. From germline, CDR1 is MNHEY and CDR2 SVGAGI. Trimming cost V 7 bases and J 4 bases, with 17 bases left between them. This CDR3 has 15 residues. CDR3 protein: CASTKGPGLNQPQHF. The CDR3 nucleotides read TGTGCCAGCACCAAAGGCCCAGGATTAAATCAGCCCCAGCATTTT.

This rearrangement joins TRBV29-1 to TRBJ2-1, with TRBD2 matching over 8 bases. The ends lost 0 bases at V and 15 bases at J; junction bases unmatched: 4. Per germline, CDR1 SQVTM and CDR2 ANQGSEA. The CDR3 totals 11 residues. The CDR3 loop reads CSVEDGLAGFF. CDR3 nucleotides: TGCAGCGTTGAAGACGGCCTAGCGGGGTTCTTC.

The rearrangement joins TRBV27 to TRBJ2-7; 8 nucleotides align to TRBD1. The J segment lost 0 bases and the V segment lost 5 bases, leaving 6 bases of the junction unmatched. The CDR3 sequence is 15 residues long. Germline V gene sequence: CDR1 MNHEY, CDR2 SMNVEV (reference sequence). The CDR3 reads CASSPRGQLSYEQYF. For the CDR3, the DNA is TGTGCCAGCAGTCCCAGGGGGCAGCTCTCCTACGAGCAGTACTTC.

The rearrangement links TRBV6-5 to TRBJ2-7; 7 positions agree with TRBD1. V dropped 0 bases and J dropped 0; count of bases not matched to a gene: 5. CDR3 size: 16 residues. Germline V gene data show CDR1 as MNHEY and CDR2 as SVGAGI. The CDR3 bases are TGTGCCAGCAGTTACTCGACGACAGGGCTCTCCTACGAGCAGTACTTC. Residues: CASSYSTTGLSYEQYF.

This chain links TRBV4-3 with TRBJ1-2, with a possible D match to TRBD1 (5 bases). Per the germline V gene, CDR1 is LGHNA and CDR2 is YSLEER. The V end was cut by 0 bases, the J end by 6 bases, with 11 bases between. The CDR3 totals 14 residues. This CDR3 reads CASSQDRVTNGYTF. In DNA form, the CDR3 reads TGCGCCAGCAGCCAAGACAGGGTCACAAATGGCTACACCTTC.

The rearrangement joins TRBV7-9 to TRBJ2-1, with 7 bases matching TRBD2. The CDR3 spans 14 residues. CDR1 and CDR2 from the germline V gene are SEHNR and FQNEAQ (reference sequence). V was clipped by 4 bases and J by 8 bases; unmatched bases: 8. The CDR3 DNA reads as TGTGCCAGCAGCTCAAAATCTAGCGGCGATGAGCAGTTCTTC. Residues: CASSSKSSGDEQFF.

The chain carries TRBV28 and TRBJ1-5; 11 bases are a match to TRBD1. Trimming removed 4 bases from V and 4 bases from J; junction bases left unmatched: 9. Germline CDR1 reads MDHEN; CDR2 reads SYDVKM. CDR3 length: 17 amino acids. The CDR3 bases are TGTGCCAGCAGTTCCCCGGACAGGGGGCACGGTAATCAGCCCCAGCATTTT. Its protein product is CASSSPDRGHGNQPQHF. The entire variable domain, with the rest obtained from reference TRBV28 and TRBJ1-5, is as follows: DVKVTQSSRYLVKRTGEKVFLECVQDMDHENMFWYRQDPGLGLRLIYFSYDVKMKEKGDIPEGYSVSREKKERFSLILESASTNQTSMYLCASSSPDRGHGNQPQHFGDGTRLSIL.